The source of this T cell receptor (beta chain) is a study of TIL therapy for anti-PD-1-resistant metastatic lung cancer. Germline assignment: CDR1 SGHTS and CDR2 YDEGEE. There are 14 residues in the CDR3. V was shortened by 4 bases and J by 4 bases, with 14 bases between the two germline ends. Described time point: pre-treatment sample, taken before nivolumab and TIL therapy. Most excised metastases sampled were pleural nodules or supraclavicular lymph nodes. The immunoSEQ assay was v3. Sequencing used immunoSEQ multiplex PCR; TCRdb keeps in-frame clones, though not all of them. The table has some 12,000 clones, roughly 63% seen once. Note on this clone: Distinct nucleotide sequences in the sample also encode this CDR3.

The source was tumor tissue, collected at baseline. The J gene is TRBJ1-1, the V gene TRBV5-8; tentatively, D is TRBD1 (5 bases). The receptor's source is a person between 30 and 80 years old with non-small cell lung cancer. The CDR3 region has the DNA TGTGCCAGCAGCCTAGGGGACTGGGGCACTGAAGCTTTCTTT. Protein sequence: CASSLGDWGTEAFF.